A selection of T cell receptor beta chains follows, all from one sample in a study of T cells in Graves' hyperthyroidism and ophthalmopathy. Each CDR3 protein is one row after TCRdb ran MiXCR on the multiplex PCR reads. Of fewer than 650,000 distinct CDR3 sequences in the sample, under 15% are singletons; the top ten hold around 4.5%. Sequencing used blood. The source of these receptors is a middle-aged woman with Graves' ophthalmopathy. CDR3s include the opening cysteine and the closing phenylalanine or tryptophan. The D gene is left open where the match is weak. Size is stated for part of the rows, as once, few or many counts, or as a class when the clone is expanded.

clone size	V gene	J gene	D gene	CDR3 protein	CDR3 DNA
.	TRBV6-2/TRBV6-3	TRBJ1-1	.	CASSYPMTGGTEAFF	TGTGCCAGCAGTTACCCTATGACCGGAGGCACTGAAGCTTTCTTT
many	TRBV29-1	TRBJ1-1	.	CSVERAGAMNTEAFF	TGCAGCGTTGAGCGGGCGGGGGCGATGAACACTGAAGCTTTCTTT
few	TRBV28	TRBJ2-7	TRBD2	CASSWGLASYEQYF	TGTGCCAGCAGCTGGGGACTAGCCTCCTACGAGCAGTACTTC
many	TRBV10-3	TRBJ1-1	.	CAISEGVGNTEAFF	TGTGCCATCAGTGAGGGGGTCGGTAACACTGAAGCTTTCTTT
few	TRBV6-1	TRBJ2-2	.	CASSRWDASTGELFF	TGTGCCAGCAGCCGATGGGATGCGTCCACCGGGGAGCTGTTTTTT
many	TRBV7-9	TRBJ2-1	.	CASSSGTYGVNEQFF	TGTGCCAGCAGCTCCGGGACTTATGGGGTGAATGAGCAGTTCTTC
many	TRBV27	TRBJ2-7	TRBD1	CASSLRTGYEQYF	TGTGCCAGCAGCTTAAGGACAGGCTACGAGCAGTACTTC
many	TRBV5-6	TRBJ2-7	TRBD1	CASSSNPGQGHEQYF	TGTGCCAGCAGCTCGAATCCGGGACAGGGCCACGAGCAGTACTTC
many	TRBV6-2/TRBV6-3	TRBJ1-1	.	CASRYRPTEAFF	TGTGCCAGCAGATACCGACCAACTGAAGCTTTCTTT
.	TRBV25-1	TRBJ2-7	.	CASSEYRDREQYF	TGTGCCAGCAGTGAATACCGGGACCGCGAGCAGTACTTC
many	TRBV30	TRBJ1-2	.	CAWFTTGNFYGYTF	TGTGCCTGGTTCACCACGGGGAATTTCTATGGCTACACCTTC
few	TRBV3-1	TRBJ2-7	TRBD1	CASSHERTGSYEQYF	TGTGCCAGCAGCCACGAACGGACAGGAAGCTACGAGCAGTACTTC
few	TRBV9	TRBJ2-3	TRBD2	CASSLGRADTQYF	TGTGCCAGCAGCCTCGGGAGGGCAGATACGCAGTATTTT
.	TRBV28	TRBJ2-1	.	CASSYGVSSYNEQFF	TGTGCCAGCAGTTACGGGGTTAGCTCCTACAATGAGCAGTTCTTC
.	TRBV28	TRBJ1-2	.	CACKGVVGYTF	TGTGCCTGCAAGGGGGTCGTAGGCTACACCTTC
many	TRBV6-1	TRBJ1-1	.	CASTFTRGTEAFF	TGTGCCAGCACCTTTACCCGGGGCACTGAAGCTTTCTTT
many	TRBV20-1	TRBJ2-7	TRBD2	CSGSASGLADYEQYF	TGCAGTGGGAGTGCCTCCGGGCTAGCGGACTACGAGCAGTACTTC
.	TRBV4-2	TRBJ1-3	.	CASSQRGDYSGNTIYF	TGTGCCAGCAGCCAAAGAGGGGATTACTCTGGAAACACCATATATTTT
many	TRBV6-2/TRBV6-3	TRBJ1-2	.	CASTHMENYGYTF	TGTGCCAGCACACATATGGAGAACTATGGCTACACCTTC
.	TRBV28	TRBJ2-7	TRBD2	CASSVAGTTLGLDF	TGTGCCAGCAGTGTCGCCGGGACTACACTGGGTCTTGACTTC
few	TRBV5-1	TRBJ1-1	TRBD1	CASSRQGEAEAFF	TGCGCCAGCAGCCGTCAGGGGGAAGCTGAAGCTTTCTTT
few	TRBV6-5	TRBJ1-2	.	CASSYRSGRQDGYTF	TGTGCCAGCAGTTACAGGTCCGGCAGGCAGGATGGCTACACCTTC
many	TRBV6-2/TRBV6-3	TRBJ2-7	.	CASSVTYEQYF	TGTGCCAGCAGTGTTACCTACGAGCAGTACTTC
.	TRBV6-1	TRBJ2-5	.	CASTRGRLARQETQYF	TGTGCCAGCACTAGGGGGCGACTAGCGAGGCAAGAGACCCAGTACTTC
many	TRBV7-9	TRBJ2-2	.	CASSAKRELFF	TGTGCCAGCAGCGCCAAGCGGGAGCTGTTTTTT
many	TRBV28	TRBJ1-2	TRBD1	CASSLGDRLYGYTF	TGTGCCAGCAGTTTAGGGGACAGGCTCTATGGCTACACCTTC
.	TRBV12-3/TRBV12-4	TRBJ1-5	TRBD1	CASSFVGGYQPQHF	TGTGCCAGCAGTTTTGTAGGGGGCTATCAGCCCCAGCATTTT
few	TRBV5-1	TRBJ2-7	.	CASSLGFSSLTSYEQYF	TGCGCCAGCAGCCTCGGGTTCTCATCACTTACTAGCTACGAGCAGTACTTC
.	TRBV6-1	TRBJ2-5	TRBD1	CASRPRGNQETQYF	TGTGCCAGCAGACCCAGGGGGAATCAAGAGACCCAGTACTTC
many	TRBV28	TRBJ1-1	TRBD1	CASSSWMTQGKHTEAFF	TGTGCCAGCAGTTCCTGGATGACACAGGGGAAGCACACTGAAGCTTTCTTT
many	TRBV7-8	TRBJ2-7	.	CASSLVARGIYEQYF	TGTGCCAGCAGCTTAGTAGCAAGGGGGATCTACGAGCAGTACTTC
few	TRBV12-3/TRBV12-4	TRBJ2-7	.	CASRPRDASYEQYF	TGTGCCAGCAGACCCCGGGACGCTTCCTACGAGCAGTACTTC
.	TRBV6-2/TRBV6-3	TRBJ2-7	TRBD2	CASSDSGLGSEQYF	TGTGCCAGCAGTGACTCCGGACTAGGCAGCGAGCAGTACTTC
many	TRBV29-1	TRBJ2-7	TRBD1	CSVVGTGYYEQYF	TGCAGCGTTGTTGGGACAGGGTACTACGAGCAGTACTTC
few	TRBV20-1	TRBJ2-5	TRBD2	CSARDDTRGLAGGIETQYF	TGCAGTGCTAGAGATGACACTCGGGGACTAGCGGGAGGTATAGAGACCCAGTACTTC
.	TRBV6-2/TRBV6-3	TRBJ2-2	.	CASSPDSSTGELFF	TGTGCCAGCAGTCCCGACAGTTCCACCGGGGAGCTGTTTTTT
many	TRBV29-1	TRBJ1-2	TRBD1	CSVDETGNNYGYTF	TGCAGCGTCGATGAGACAGGGAATAACTATGGCTACACCTTC
many	TRBV12-3/TRBV12-4	TRBJ2-7	TRBD1	CASSPRTGFSYEQYF	TGTGCCAGCAGTCCCCGGACAGGGTTCTCCTACGAGCAGTACTTC
many	TRBV30	TRBJ1-1	.	CAWSVVGFTEAFF	TGTGCCTGGAGTGTCGTAGGGTTTACTGAAGCTTTCTTT
many	TRBV29-1	TRBJ2-5	.	CSVVGGPKTQYF	TGCAGCGTTGTAGGGGGTCCGAAGACCCAGTACTTC
.	TRBV18	TRBJ2-1	.	CASSRTVSSYNEQFF	TGTGCCAGCTCACGGACGGTAAGCTCCTACAATGAGCAGTTCTTC
many	TRBV5-5	TRBJ2-7	TRBD1	CASSLVFRTGPYEQYF	TGTGCCAGCAGCTTAGTTTTTCGGACAGGACCCTACGAGCAGTACTTC
.	TRBV11-2	TRBJ1-1	.	CASSGLTRVCGTEAFF	TGTGCCAGCAGCGGGCTCACCAGGGTTTGCGGCACTGAAGCTTTCTTT
many	TRBV27	TRBJ1-5	.	CASRRQAGNQPQHF	TGTGCCAGCAGACGACAAGCCGGCAATCAGCCCCAGCATTTT
many	TRBV29-1	TRBJ2-7	TRBD2	CSVVTSGTGEQYF	TGCAGCGTTGTCACTAGCGGGACAGGAGAGCAGTACTTC
many	TRBV28	TRBJ2-7	.	CASSLNRKYEQYF	TGTGCCAGCAGTTTAAACAGAAAGTACGAGCAGTACTTC
many	TRBV20-1	TRBJ2-5	.	CSARDPRGARETQYF	TGCAGTGCTAGAGATCCACGGGGGGCAAGGGAGACCCAGTACTTC
many	TRBV12-3/TRBV12-4	TRBJ1-5	TRBD1	CASSLGSLTGNQPQHF	TGTGCCAGCAGTTTAGGAAGCTTGACAGGGAATCAGCCCCAGCATTTT